A single sample is the source of the 24 T cell receptor beta chains below, sequenced in a study of control samples from healthy donors and cancer patients. The protocol was immunoSEQ multiplex PCR, while the TCRdb copy is restricted to in-frame clones and leaves out a portion. The sample contains 150,000 to 200,000 clones, 91% of which appear only once. The sequenced sample was blood. Source of these receptors: a woman aged 25-40 years in good health.

The rearrangement links TRBV27 to TRBJ1-1; 9 bases agree with TRBD1. Germline V lookup: CDR1 MNHEY, CDR2 SMNVEV (reference sequence). This CDR3 is built from 16 residues. V was clipped by 5 bases and J by 1 base; unmatched bases: 8. CDR3 coding DNA: TGTGCCAGCAGTCCCCGGACAGGGGCGCCGAACACTGAAGCTTTCTTT. It specifies CASSPRTGAPNTEAFF.

This clone came up a few times. Other nucleotide sequences in the sample specify the same CDR3. The V gene is TRBV6-5, the J gene TRBJ2-1; 11 nucleotides match TRBD2. This CDR3 contains 15 residues. Germline V gene sequence: CDR1 MNHEY, CDR2 SVGAGI. V shed 0 bases, J shed 8 bases, and the junction held 3 bases outside the gene matches. The CDR3 bases are TGTGCCAGCAGTTACTCTAGCGGGGGGGCCTATGAGCAGTTCTTC. Protein product: CASSYSSGGAYEQFF.

The chain has TRBV3-1 (or the pseudogene TRBV3-2) and TRBJ1-4, with D maybe TRBD1 (5 bases). CDR1 LGHDT and CDR2 YNNKEL come from the germline V gene (reference sequence). The CDR3 runs to 15 residues. V lost 1 base and J lost 8, with 14 bases in between. The chain's CDR3 is CASSQVGEGWEKLFF. CDR3 sequence (DNA): TGTGCCAGCAGCCAAGTAGGGGAGGGATGGGAAAAACTGTTTTTT.

The gene calls are TRBV28 and TRBJ2-1, with D possibly called TRBD1 or TRBD2 (5 bases each). The CDR3 covers 16 residues. The V end lost 2 bases, the J end lost 7 bases, and 18 bases lay between the germline ends. Germline V lookup: CDR1 MDHEN, CDR2 SYDVKM. The CDR3 reads CASSLQGPGRGNEQFF. DNA of the CDR3: TGTGCCAGCAGTTTACAGGGCCCGGGACGGGGAAATGAGCAGTTCTTC.

The chain links TRBV11-3 to TRBJ2-6; a weak D match, TRBD2 (6 bases). This CDR3 comprises 16 residues. Trimming shortened V by 5 bases and J by 4 bases, and 15 bases separated the two germline ends. Germline V gene data show CDR1 as SGHNT and CDR2 as YENEEA. CDR3: CASSPRGGEGANVLTF. The CDR3 nucleotides read TGTGCCAGCAGCCCCCGCGGAGGGGAAGGGGCCAACGTCCTGACTTTC.

The chain joins TRBV12-5 to TRBJ2-3; D not resolved. The germline gives CDR1 LGHNT, CDR2 FRNRAP. V lost 4 bases, J lost 4 bases, and 6 bases lay in between. The CDR3 contains 12 residues. CDR3 residues: CASGSLSDTQYF. CDR3 in DNA: TGTGCTAGTGGTTCTCTATCAGATACGCAGTATTTT.

The chain has TRBV7-2 and TRBJ2-7; 9 nucleotides line up with TRBD2. There are 15 residues in the CDR3. The V gene's germline CDR1 is SGHTA and CDR2 FQGNSA. Losses at the gene ends were 1 base for V and 3 bases for J; bases not matched to a gene: 4. CDR3 protein: CASSLGGGRDYEQYF. CDR3 bases: TGTGCCAGCAGCTTAGGGGGCGGGAGGGACTACGAGCAGTACTTC.

This chain joins TRBV18 and TRBJ1-1, with 7 bases aligning to TRBD1. The CDR3 length is 14 residues. Losses at the gene ends were 4 bases for V and 2 bases for J; bases not matched to a gene: 4. The germline gives CDR1 KGHSH, CDR2 LQKENI. CDR3 in DNA: TGTGCCAGCTCACAAAACAGGGGCAACACTGAAGCTTTCTTT. This gives the protein CASSQNRGNTEAFF.

The chain has TRBV18 and TRBJ1-5; 8 bases are a match to TRBD1. Germline values: CDR1 KGHSH, CDR2 LQKENI. V lost 6 bases and J lost 7; bases outside the gene matches: 5. The CDR3 is made up of 13 amino acids. The CDR3 nucleotides read TGTGCCAGCTCGTCGGACAGGGCCCAGCCCCAGCATTTT. Translating gives CASSSDRAQPQHF.

The chain uses TRBV19 and TRBJ1-1; D possibly corresponds to TRBD1 (5 bases). Germline CDR1 LNHDA, CDR2 SQIVND (reference sequence). This CDR3 has 14 amino acids. V was trimmed by 2 bases and J by 4 bases, leaving 11 bases between them. CDR3 region: CASSIPGPTTEAFF. DNA for the CDR3: TGTGCCAGTAGTATACCGGGACCTACCACTGAAGCTTTCTTT.

This sequence joins TRBV6-5 and TRBJ1-5, with D possibly being TRBD1 (5 bases). V gave up 6 bases and J gave up 0 bases, with 9 bases separating them. This CDR3 comprises 14 residues. The V gene's germline CDR1 is MNHEY and CDR2 SVGAGI. The CDR3: CASRQQGSNQPQHF. In nucleotides, the CDR3 is TGTGCCAGCAGACAGCAGGGTAGCAATCAGCCCCAGCATTTT.

A remark on this clone: At the DNA level, this CDR3 is encoded by other sequences in the same sample as well. The J gene is TRBJ2-7, the V gene TRBV30; D is possibly TRBD2 (5 bases). V dropped 0 bases and J dropped 2 bases, with 8 bases sitting between them. Germline assignment: CDR1 GTSNPN and CDR2 SVGIG (reference sequence). This CDR3 contains 13 residues. CDR3 DNA: TGTGCCTGGAGTGTACGCGGGCCCTACGAGCAGTACTTC. The encoded protein is CAWSVRGPYEQYF.

V gene TRBV7-2 combines with J gene TRBJ2-1; TRBD2 agrees at 11 bases. CDR1 and CDR2 (germline): SGHTA, FQGNSA. CDR3 length: 15 amino acids. J gave up 7 bases and V 1 base, and 3 bases lay outside the gene matches. CDR3 DNA sequence: TGTGCCAGCAGCTTAGAGCCTAGCGGGGGGAATGAGCAGTTCTTC. Amino acid sequence: CASSLEPSGGNEQFF.

This clone was seen just once. V is TRBV3-1 (or the pseudogene TRBV3-2) and J is TRBJ1-6; tentatively, D is TRBD1 (6 bases). V was trimmed by 2 bases and J by 6 bases, leaving 8 bases between them. Per germline, CDR1 LGHDT and CDR2 YNNKEL (reference sequence). This CDR3 is 14 amino acids long. The CDR3 sequence: CASSQNRVNSPLHF. CDR3 coding DNA: TGTGCCAGCAGCCAAAACAGGGTTAATTCACCCCTCCACTTT.

The chain carries TRBV4-3 and TRBJ1-3; possible D gene TRBD1, 5 bases. This CDR3 is built from 14 residues. With 0 bases removed from V and 9 bases from J, the gap between germline ends came to 12 bases. In germline, CDR1 is LGHNA, CDR2 YSLEER. CDR3 protein: CASSQDAQGGTIYF. The CDR3 DNA reads TGCGCCAGCAGCCAAGATGCCCAGGGCGGCACCATATATTTT.

The CDR3 DNA is TGTGCCAGCAGCTTAGCAGGGGCGAGGCAGCCCCAGCATTTT. It encodes CASSLAGARQPQHF. The chain links TRBV11-2 to TRBJ1-5, with a tentative D call TRBD1 (6 bases). With 1 base removed from V and 7 bases from J, the gap between germline ends came to 11 bases. The CDR3 totals 14 residues. Germline V CDR1 and CDR2: SGHAT, FQNNGV.

V usage is TRBV19 and J usage is TRBJ2-2; 13 positions agree with TRBD2. Germline V gene lookup returns CDR1 LNHDA and CDR2 SQIVND (reference sequence). J gave up 2 bases and V 4 bases, and 1 base lay outside the gene matches. The CDR3 is 16 residues long. The CDR3 nucleotides are TGTGCCAGTAGTAAGGGACTAGCGGGAAACACCGGGGAGCTGTTTTTT. It yields the protein CASSKGLAGNTGELFF. The whole variable domain, remainder taken from reference TRBV19 and TRBJ2-2, is DGGITQSPKYLFRKEGQNVTLSCEQNLNHDAMYWYRQDPGQGLRLIYYSQIVNDFQKGDIAEGYSVSREKKESFPLTVTSAQKNPTAFYLCASSKGLAGNTGELFFGEGSRLTVL.

V and J are TRBV28 and TRBJ1-4, with 7 bases identical to TRBD1. The CDR3 has 13 residues. V gave up 6 bases and J gave up 8 bases; unmatched junction bases: 6. CDR1 and CDR2 from the germline V gene are MDHEN and SYDVKM. In DNA, the CDR3 is TGTGCCAGCAGATACAGGGGCCCCGAAAAACTGTTTTTT. Translated: CASRYRGPEKLFF.

CDR3 sequence: CASSAAGVSGNTIYF. The DNA of the CDR3 is TGCGCCAGCAGCGCCGCGGGGGTTTCTGGAAACACCATATATTTT. V and J are TRBV5-1 and TRBJ1-3, with D maybe TRBD1 (5 bases). Trimming pared 4 bases from V and 1 base from J, leaving 12 bases between. Germline V gene sequence: CDR1 SGHRS, CDR2 YFSETQ. The CDR3 has 15 amino acids.

The chain has TRBV2 and TRBJ1-2; D is perhaps TRBD1 (5 bases). Germline V CDR1 and CDR2: SNHLY, FYNNEI. V was clipped by 6 bases and J by 8 bases, with 16 bases between them. The CDR3 has 13 amino acids. The chain's CDR3 is CASRDTGLSGYTF. CDR3 DNA: TGTGCCAGCAGGGACACGGGGCTATCCGGCTACACCTTC.

The chain combines TRBV5-6 with TRBJ1-4, with TRBD1 matching over 8 bases. The CDR3 runs 13 residues. V was clipped by 4 bases and J by 8 bases; unmatched bases: 4. The germline gives CDR1 SGHDT, CDR2 YYEEEE. In nucleotides, the CDR3 is TGTGCCAGCAGCCAAGACAGGGGCGAAAAACTGTTTTTT. This gives the protein CASSQDRGEKLFF.

V is TRBV19 and J is TRBJ2-5, with a weak D call TRBD2 (6 bases). V gave up 5 bases and J gave up 5 bases, with 18 bases separating them. The length of the CDR3 is 15 residues. Germline lookup yields CDR1 LNHDA and CDR2 SQIVND (reference sequence). The CDR3 nucleotides read TGTGCCAGTAGTGAAGGAGGGCGATTAGAGGAGACCCAGTACTTC. Translation gives CASSEGGRLEETQYF.

In DNA, the CDR3 is TGTGCCAGCAGGTCCGGGACAGGGACACACGAGCAGTACTTC. Encoded protein: CASRSGTGTHEQYF. The V gene is TRBV28, the J gene TRBJ2-7; 9 nucleotides align to TRBD1. This CDR3 region has 14 residues. Per germline, CDR1 MDHEN and CDR2 SYDVKM. J gave up 5 bases and V 6 bases, and 8 bases lay outside the gene matches.

V and J are TRBV7-9 and TRBJ2-1; perhaps D is TRBD1 or TRBD2 (5 bases each). Germline loops: CDR1 SEHNR, CDR2 FQNEAQ (reference sequence). V lost 4 bases and J 0 bases, leaving 16 bases between the germline ends. The CDR3 sequence is 17 residues long. In DNA form, the CDR3 reads TGTGCCAGCAGCTCTAGTAAGGGGAGAAGCTCCTACAATGAGCAGTTCTTC. It specifies CASSSSKGRSSYNEQFF. The whole variable domain, filled in from reference TRBV7-9 and TRBJ2-1, reads DTGVSQNPRHKITKRGQNVTFRCDPISEHNRLYWYRQTLGQGPEFLTYFQNEAQLEKSRLLSDRFSAERPKGSFSTLEIQRTEQGDSAMYLCASSSSKGRSSYNEQFFGPGTRLTVL.